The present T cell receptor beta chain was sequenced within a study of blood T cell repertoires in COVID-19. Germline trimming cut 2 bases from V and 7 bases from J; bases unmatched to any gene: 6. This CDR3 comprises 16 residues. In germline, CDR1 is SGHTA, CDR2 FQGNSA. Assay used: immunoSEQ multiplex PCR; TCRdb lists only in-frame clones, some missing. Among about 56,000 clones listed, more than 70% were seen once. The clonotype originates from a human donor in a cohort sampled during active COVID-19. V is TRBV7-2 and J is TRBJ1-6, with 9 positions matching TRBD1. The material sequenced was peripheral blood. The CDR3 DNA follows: TGTGCCAGCAGCTTAAACGGACAGGGGAACAATTCACCCCTCCACTTT. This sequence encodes CASSLNGQGNNSPLHF.